The 31 T cell receptor beta chains below were found in one sample sequenced in a study of cytomegalovirus exposure and HLA in healthy donors. 13 Jbeta primers and 60 Vbeta primers were used for the PCR. Assay used: immunoSEQ multiplex PCR; TCRdb lists only in-frame clones, some missing. The repertoire holds about 120,000 clones, less than 10% seen once, with 5% to 6.5% in the top ten. The sequencing input was PBMCs. The source is a woman in her thirties or forties in good health and CMV-seropositive.

The rearrangement links TRBV5-6 to TRBJ2-7; tentatively, D is TRBD2 (5 bases). V was clipped by 0 bases and J by 3 bases, with 7 bases between them. The length of the CDR3 is 13 residues. Germline V gives CDR1 SGHDT, CDR2 YYEEEE. The CDR3 sequence: CASSLVGSYEQYF. In DNA, the CDR3 is TGTGCCAGCAGCTTGGTGGGGAGCTACGAGCAGTACTTC.

V and J are TRBV5-6 and TRBJ1-4; D perhaps matches TRBD1 (5 bases). The germline V gene has CDR1 SGHDT and CDR2 YYEEEE. The CDR3 length is 14 residues. With 4 bases removed from V and 7 bases from J, the gap between germline ends came to 14 bases. CDR3 loop: CASSPTVRSEKLFF. In DNA form, the CDR3 reads TGTGCCAGCAGCCCGACAGTGAGAAGTGAAAAACTGTTTTTT.

This sequence joins TRBV9 and TRBJ2-1; 9 bases match TRBD1. Germline assignment: CDR1 SGDLS and CDR2 YYNGEE. This CDR3 region has 16 residues. The V segment lost 4 bases and the J segment 1 base; nucleotides outside the gene matches: 6. CDR3 protein: CASSTGTGLSYNEQFF. For the CDR3, the DNA is TGTGCCAGCAGCACTGGGACAGGGCTGTCCTACAATGAGCAGTTCTTC.

Only a few counts were recorded for this clone. The V and J genes are TRBV7-6 and TRBJ2-5, with TRBD1 identical over 7 bases. The CDR3 length is 13 residues. In germline, CDR1 is SGHVS, CDR2 FNYEAQ. J was trimmed by 7 bases and V by 4 bases; bases with no gene match: 6. CDR3 bases: TGTGCCAGCAGCTCCGACAGGGTCGGGACCCAGTACTTC. This gives the protein CASSSDRVGTQYF.

The rearrangement links TRBV30 to TRBJ1-5; D unresolved. V was trimmed by 4 bases and J by 0 bases, leaving 16 bases between them. Germline V gene data show CDR1 as GTSNPN and CDR2 as SVGIG (reference sequence). The CDR3 is 16 residues long. This chain's CDR3 is CAWTFVGGFSNQPQHF. The CDR3 DNA reads as TGTGCCTGGACCTTTGTGGGAGGTTTTAGCAATCAGCCCCAGCATTTT.

The chain couples TRBV4-1 to TRBJ2-2, with D possibly being TRBD2 (5 bases). The V end lost 3 bases, the J end lost 2 bases, and 16 bases lay between the germline ends. This CDR3 comprises 17 residues. Germline loops: CDR1 MGHRA, CDR2 YSYEKL. The CDR3 DNA follows: TGCGCCAGCAGCCATTGGGGAGCCCCCCCCAACACCGGGGAGCTGTTTTTT. Its protein is CASSHWGAPPNTGELFF.

This clone turned up a few times. CDR3 sequence: CASTWGGSTGELFF. CDR3 bases: TGTGCCAGCACCTGGGGAGGGAGCACCGGGGAGCTGTTTTTT. The chain joins TRBV7-9 to TRBJ2-2; 7 nucleotides align to TRBD2. V gave up 7 bases and J gave up 4 bases; unmatched junction bases: 6. This CDR3 has 14 residues. Germline V lookup: CDR1 SEHNR, CDR2 FQNEAQ (reference sequence).

In the case of this clone: The final CDR3 position lacks the conserved phenylalanine or tryptophan, pointing to a likely read error. The chain has TRBV6-5 and TRBJ1-1; D gene unclear. There are 13 residues in the CDR3. Germline CDR1 MNHEY, CDR2 SVGAGI. Trimming pared 6 bases from V and 5 bases from J, leaving 13 bases between. CDR3 bases: TGTGCCAGCAGGACGATCCAGGAAACTGAAGCTTTCTTG. It yields the protein CASRTIQETEAFL.

V is TRBV30 and J is TRBJ1-2, with D tentatively TRBD1 (6 bases). Trimming pared 5 bases from V and 5 bases from J, leaving 12 bases between. The CDR3 has 12 residues. CDR1 is GTSNPN, CDR2 SVGIG, per germline (reference sequence). Here the CDR3 reads CAWGDIGYGYTF. Written as DNA, the CDR3 is TGTGCCTGGGGGGACATTGGTTATGGCTACACCTTC.

The V call is TRBV7-7, the J call TRBJ2-5; 7 bases agree with TRBD1. This CDR3 has 14 residues. Trimming took 2 bases from V and 4 from J; bases not matched to a gene: 4. Germline loops: CDR1 SSHAT, CDR2 FNYEAQ (reference sequence). CDR3 in DNA: TGTGCCAGCAGCTTACAGGGGGTTAGAGAGACCCAGTACTTC. Protein sequence: CASSLQGVRETQYF.

Only a few counts were recorded for this clone. The rearrangement joins TRBV5-1 to TRBJ1-4; 7 bases fit TRBD1. The CDR3 sequence is 13 residues long. Trimming took 6 bases from V and 7 from J; bases not matched to a gene: 6. Germline-derived CDR1 and CDR2 are SGHRS and YFSETQ. CDR3 DNA sequence: TGCGCCAGCACAGGGGGGCCCGGTGAAAAACTGTTTTTT. Translated, it gives CASTGGPGEKLFF.

The table lists this clone with a few counts. J is TRBJ1-1 and V is TRBV15; D unclear. V shed 0 bases and J shed 10 bases, with 18 bases lying between them. Germline-derived CDR1 and CDR2 are LNHNV and YYDKDF (reference sequence). The CDR3 runs to 15 residues. CDR3 in amino acids: CATSRDRGNENGAFF. As DNA, the CDR3 is TGTGCCACCAGCAGAGATCGAGGAAACGAAAATGGAGCTTTCTTT.

V is TRBV10-3 and J is TRBJ2-7; D ambiguous. CDR3 length equals 13 residues. Looked up from germline, CDR1 is ENHRY and CDR2 is SYGVKD. The V gene lost 3 bases and the J gene lost 3 bases, with 9 bases spanning the gap. The CDR3 reads CAISDRSIYEQYF. DNA for the CDR3: TGTGCCATCAGTGATAGGAGTATCTACGAGCAGTACTTC.

Only a few counts were recorded for this clone. The chain links TRBV10-1 to TRBJ2-3; 11 bases are shared with TRBD2. The CDR3 sequence is 15 residues long. Germline V gene sequence: CDR1 WNHNN, CDR2 SYGVQD (reference sequence). Trimming took 5 bases from V and 1 from J; bases not matched to a gene: 2. This CDR3 is CASSPTSGGTDTQYF. In nucleotides, the CDR3 is TGCGCCAGCAGTCCGACTAGCGGGGGCACAGATACGCAGTATTTT.

The chain couples TRBV7-3 to TRBJ2-3; TRBD1 matches 8 bases. Trimming removed 2 bases from V and 2 bases from J; junction bases left unmatched: 9. Germline lookup yields CDR1 SGHTA and CDR2 FQGTGA. There are 17 residues in the CDR3. As DNA, the CDR3 is TGTGCCAGCAGCTTAGGGACAGGAGGAGCTCTCACAGATACGCAGTATTTT. This encodes CASSLGTGGALTDTQYF.

The table lists this clone with a few counts. The rearrangement joins TRBV2 to TRBJ2-5, with 9 nucleotides matching TRBD1. The CDR3 totals 13 residues. The V and J ends lost 8 bases and 2 bases, in that order; junction bases with no gene match: 3. Per the germline V gene, CDR1 is SNHLY and CDR2 is FYNNEI. Written as DNA, the CDR3 is TGTGCCAGCCGAGGACAGGGGCAAGAGACCCAGTACTTC. This translates into CASRGQGQETQYF.

This chain links TRBV19 with TRBJ2-5, with 9 bases aligning to TRBD2. The germline V gene encodes CDR1 LNHDA and CDR2 SQIVND (reference sequence). The junction had 8 bases not matched to a gene; V was cut back by 5 bases and J by 4 bases. The CDR3 extends over 15 amino acids. The CDR3 region has the DNA TGTGCCAGTAGTGGGCTAGCGGGACTAGGAGAGACCCAGTACTTC. As protein: CASSGLAGLGETQYF.

This clone was detected a few times. The V call is TRBV7-6, the J call TRBJ1-1, with TRBD1 matching over 7 bases. The trim removed 5 bases at V and 4 bases at J, leaving 13 bases unmatched. The CDR3 runs 16 residues. Looked up from germline, CDR1 is SGHVS and CDR2 is FNYEAQ. CDR3 sequence reads: CASSPSTRGTATEAFF. The CDR3 region has the DNA TGTGCCAGCAGCCCCAGTACCCGGGGGACAGCCACTGAAGCTTTCTTT.

There are a few counts of this clone. The rearrangement joins TRBV5-4 to TRBJ2-3, with D tentatively TRBD2 (6 bases). There are 16 residues in the CDR3. Trimming took 0 bases from V and 3 from J, leaving 14 bases between them. Germline assignment: CDR1 SGHNT and CDR2 YYREEE (reference sequence). This CDR3 reads CASSLDPGLGTDTQYF. The CDR3 DNA reads as TGTGCCAGCAGCTTGGACCCGGGACTCGGGACAGATACGCAGTATTTT.

The chain couples TRBV10-3 to TRBJ1-1; 10 bases agree with TRBD1. Trimming took 6 bases from V and 3 from J; bases not matched to a gene: 10. CDR3 length equals 16 residues. CDR1 is ENHRY and CDR2 is SYGVKD in the germline V gene. The CDR3 nucleotides read TGTGCCATCAGGACCTTCGACAGGGGGCGAGACACTGAAGCTTTCTTT. It yields the protein CAIRTFDRGRDTEAFF.

The chain links TRBV7-7 to TRBJ2-1, with D perhaps TRBD1 (6 bases). The germline V gene encodes CDR1 SSHAT and CDR2 FNYEAQ (reference sequence). With 1 base removed from V and 2 bases from J, the gap between germline ends came to 12 bases. This CDR3 spans 16 amino acids. CDR3 protein: CASSLEAGDPYNEQFF. As DNA, the CDR3 is TGTGCCAGCAGCTTAGAGGCAGGGGACCCCTACAATGAGCAGTTCTTC. The full variable domain, its missing parts supplied by reference TRBV7-7 and TRBJ2-1, is GAGVSQSPRYKVTKRGQDVTLRCDPISSHATLYWYQQALGQGPEFLTYFNYEAQPDKSGLPSDRFSAERPEGSISTLTIQRTEQRDSAMYRCASSLEAGDPYNEQFFGPGTRLTVL.

There are a few counts of this clone. The V and J genes are TRBV18 and TRBJ1-2; 12 bases match TRBD1. V trimming: 3 bases; J trimming: 7 bases; junction bases outside the gene matches: 3. The CDR3 sequence is 14 residues long. In germline, CDR1 is KGHSH, CDR2 LQKENI. The CDR3 sequence is CASSPGQGAIGYTF. CDR3 bases: TGTGCCAGCTCACCGGGACAGGGGGCAATTGGCTACACCTTC.

The gene calls are TRBV27 and TRBJ1-1; D is possibly TRBD1 (5 bases). The V end was cut by 4 bases, the J end by 4 bases, with 16 bases between. This CDR3 contains 15 residues. Germline loops: CDR1 MNHEY, CDR2 SMNVEV (reference sequence). CDR3 in amino acids: CASSSRQGSSTEAFF. The CDR3 DNA reads TGTGCCAGCAGTTCACGCCAGGGATCGAGCACTGAAGCTTTCTTT.

The CDR3 loop reads CASILQGATTEAFF. DNA for the CDR3: TGTGCCAGCATATTACAGGGGGCGACCACTGAAGCTTTCTTT. The rearrangement joins TRBV6-1 to TRBJ1-1; TRBD1 aligns across 9 bases. The CDR3 length is 14 residues. Losses at the gene ends were 7 bases for V and 4 bases for J; bases not matched to a gene: 7. The germline CDR1 and CDR2 sequences are MNHNS and SASEGT.

This clone was seen a handful of times. The V call is TRBV19, the J call TRBJ2-3; a weak D match, TRBD2 (6 bases). V lost 5 bases and J 4 bases, leaving 7 bases between the germline ends. The CDR3 covers 12 residues. Germline values: CDR1 LNHDA, CDR2 SQIVND (reference sequence). Written as DNA, the CDR3 is TGTGCCAGTAGTGCTAGCGCAGATACGCAGTATTTT. Translated, it gives CASSASADTQYF.

This clone has just a few counts. This chain joins TRBV18 and TRBJ1-1, with TRBD1 matching over 8 bases. Germline values: CDR1 KGHSH, CDR2 LQKENI. The ends lost 0 bases at V and 5 bases at J; junction bases unmatched: 8. CDR3 length: 16 residues. As DNA, the CDR3 is TGTGCCAGCTCACCACCGGGACAGGTTCGAGTTACTGAAGCTTTCTTT. Protein: CASSPPGQVRVTEAFF.

CDR3 coding DNA: TGTGCCAGCGCGTCCCCCCACAGGGGAAACGGCTACACCTTC. It codes for CASASPHRGNGYTF. The gene calls are TRBV27 and TRBJ1-2; the match to TRBD1 covers 7 bases. V was pared by 8 bases and J by 8 bases, with 14 bases of the junction left unmatched. The CDR3 is made up of 14 amino acids. Germline V gene lookup returns CDR1 MNHEY and CDR2 SMNVEV (reference sequence).

This clone was recorded a few times. This chain links TRBV6-6 with TRBJ2-3, with 9 bases identical to TRBD2. The CDR3 contains 16 residues. CDR1 is MNHNY and CDR2 is SVGAGI in the germline V gene (reference sequence). V shed 5 bases and J 2 bases; nucleotides not matched to a gene: 8. The CDR3, as DNA: TGTGCCAGCAGTCACGGGGCGGGGGGGCTCACAGATACGCAGTATTTT. This sequence encodes CASSHGAGGLTDTQYF.

This clone appeared a few times. The V gene is TRBV5-1, the J gene TRBJ1-1; TRBD1 might be the D (6 bases). V lost 0 bases, J lost 5 bases, and 14 bases lay in between. This CDR3 contains 15 residues. In germline, CDR1 is SGHRS, CDR2 YFSETQ. CDR3 in DNA: TGCGCCAGCAGCTTGGAAGGGGGTGATGATACTGAAGCTTTCTTT. It encodes CASSLEGGDDTEAFF.

This clone was observed a handful of times. The V call is TRBV19, the J call TRBJ2-5, with 7 bases identical to TRBD2. Trimming at V came to 2 bases and at J to 2 bases, leaving 2 bases not matched to a gene. The CDR3 contains 14 residues. Germline loops: CDR1 LNHDA, CDR2 SQIVND (reference sequence). CDR3 residues: CASSIQGGQETQYF. As DNA, the CDR3 is TGTGCCAGTAGTATACAGGGAGGGCAAGAGACCCAGTACTTC.

This clone was picked up a small number of times. The V call is TRBV19, the J call TRBJ2-7; a possible D gene is TRBD2 (6 bases). The CDR3 spans 14 residues. Germline values: CDR1 LNHDA, CDR2 SQIVND (reference sequence). Deletions cut 5 bases from V and 0 bases from J, with 11 bases between. The CDR3 DNA reads TGTGCCAGTAGTGACGGGGGAACCTCCTACGAGCAGTACTTC. Its translation: CASSDGGTSYEQYF.